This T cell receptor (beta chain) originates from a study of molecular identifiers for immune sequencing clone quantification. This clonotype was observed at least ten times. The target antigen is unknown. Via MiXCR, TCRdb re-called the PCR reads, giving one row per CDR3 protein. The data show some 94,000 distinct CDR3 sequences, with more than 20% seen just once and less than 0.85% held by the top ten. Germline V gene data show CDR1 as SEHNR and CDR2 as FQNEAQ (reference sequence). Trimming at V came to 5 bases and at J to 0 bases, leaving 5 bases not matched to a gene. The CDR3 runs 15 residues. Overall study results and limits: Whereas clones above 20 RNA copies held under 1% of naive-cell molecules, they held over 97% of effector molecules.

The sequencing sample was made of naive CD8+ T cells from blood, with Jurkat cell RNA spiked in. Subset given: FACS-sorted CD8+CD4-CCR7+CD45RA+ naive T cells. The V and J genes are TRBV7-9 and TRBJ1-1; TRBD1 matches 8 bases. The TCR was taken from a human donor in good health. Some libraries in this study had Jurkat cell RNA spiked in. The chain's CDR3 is CASSQGQGVNTEAFF. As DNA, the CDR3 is TGTGCCAGCAGCCAAGGACAGGGAGTGAACACTGAAGCTTTCTTT.